A single sample gave rise to the 5 T cell receptor beta chains below, sequenced in a study of Graves' ophthalmopathy and Graves' hyperthyroidism. Amplification of TCR beta CDR3 regions used RNA transcripts. Scientists carried out first-round RT-PCR using HTBI primers and then a second-round multiplex PCR. TCRdb independently ran MiXCR on the multiplex PCR reads; one entry per CDR3 protein. The data contain around 1,200,000 distinct CDR3 sequences, 36% of them singletons. Sequenced sample: peripheral blood or thyroid tissue (not recorded which). These receptors all come from an adult man with Graves' hyperthyroidism.

The chain uses TRBV2 and TRBJ2-7; D is unresolved. The CDR3 length is 12 residues. From germline, CDR1 is SNHLY and CDR2 FYNNEI. V was pared by 8 bases and J by 5 bases, with 13 bases between. CDR3 bases: TGTGCCAGCTTAGGCAGATTGGACGAGCAGTACTTC. This gives the protein CASLGRLDEQYF.

The chain couples TRBV9 to TRBJ1-3, with no clear D. V lost 7 bases, J lost 4 bases, and 15 bases lay in between. The germline gives CDR1 SGDLS, CDR2 YYNGEE. The CDR3 contains 14 residues. The chain's CDR3 is CASSQTGEGNTIYF. The CDR3 nucleotides read TGTGCCAGCTCACAGACTGGCGAGGGAAACACCATATATTTT.

The chain is built from TRBV3-1 and TRBJ1-1; D not resolved. V was trimmed by 1 base and J by 1 base, leaving 10 bases between them. The CDR3 extends over 15 amino acids. Per germline, CDR1 LGHDT and CDR2 YNNKEL (reference sequence). This CDR3 reads CASSQGLVRNTEAFF. The DNA for the CDR3 is TGTGCCAGCAGCCAAGGCCTCGTCCGGAACACTGAAGCTTTCTTT. The full variable domain, completed using reference TRBV3-1 and TRBJ1-1, is DTAVSQTPKYLVTQMGNDKSIKCEQNLGHDTMYWYKQDSKKFLKIMFSYNNKELIINETVPNRFSPKSPDKAHLNLHINSLELGDSAVYFCASSQGLVRNTEAFFGQGTRLTVV.

Written as DNA, the CDR3 is TGTGCCAGCAGCCAGAACAACAGGGGAGCCTACGAGCAGTACTTC. Translating gives CASSQNNRGAYEQYF. V gene TRBV5-6 combines with J gene TRBJ2-7; 7 nucleotides match TRBD1. In germline, CDR1 is SGHDT, CDR2 YYEEEE. This CDR3 is built from 15 residues. Trimming at V came to 4 bases and at J to 2 bases, leaving 9 bases not matched to a gene.

The V and J genes are TRBV29-1 and TRBJ2-7; 14 nucleotides align to TRBD2. The V gene's germline CDR1 is SQVTM and CDR2 ANQGSEA. Trimming removed 6 bases from V and 4 bases from J; junction bases left unmatched: 8. CDR3 length: 15 amino acids. CDR3 in amino acids: CSVGSGLAGGYEQYF. CDR3 in DNA: TGCAGCGTCGGGAGCGGACTAGCGGGAGGATACGAGCAGTACTTC.